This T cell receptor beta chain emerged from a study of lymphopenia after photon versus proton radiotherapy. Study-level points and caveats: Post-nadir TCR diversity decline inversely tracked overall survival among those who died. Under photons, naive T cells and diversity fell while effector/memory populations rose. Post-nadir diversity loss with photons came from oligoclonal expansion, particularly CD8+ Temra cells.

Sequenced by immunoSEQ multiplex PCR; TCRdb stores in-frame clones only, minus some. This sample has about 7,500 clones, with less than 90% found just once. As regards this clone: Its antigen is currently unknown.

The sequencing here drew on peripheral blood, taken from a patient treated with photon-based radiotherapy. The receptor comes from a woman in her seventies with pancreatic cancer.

The CDR3 protein is CASSLGPQETQYF. CDR3 bases: TGTGCCAGCAGCTTGGGTCCCCAAGAGACCCAGTACTTC. The chain links TRBV7-3 to TRBJ2-5, with no clear D. V lost 3 bases, J lost 1 base, and 6 bases lay in between. CDR3 length equals 13 residues. CDR1 and CDR2 (germline): SGHTA, FQGTGA.